This is a list of T cell receptor beta chains from one sample in a study of blood T cell repertoires in COVID-19. Libraries were prepared by immunoSEQ multiplex PCR; TCRdb keeps only in-frame clonotypes and omits some of them. Among about 200,000 clones listed, 85% were seen once. Material for sequencing was peripheral blood. The source of these receptors is a woman in her seventies with COVID-19, enrolled during active disease. Each CDR3 is given with its conserved first and last residue. A D gene is named only where the DNA matches it firmly. A row's size may be missing; if present it is once, few, many or a size class.

CDR3nt	CDR3aa	abundance	d_gene	v_gene	j_gene
TGTGCCAGCAGCCAGGCCGGGAGTATCTCCTACGAGCAGTACTTC	CASSQAGSISYEQYF	.	.	TRBV6-2/TRBV6-3	TRBJ2-7
TGTGCCACCTGGGGGGGCGATGGCTATGGCTACACCTTC	CATWGGDGYGYTF	once	.	TRBV24-1	TRBJ1-2
TGTGCCAGCAGCCTGGGACTGCAGAATGAAAAACTGTTTTTT	CASSLGLQNEKLFF	.	.	TRBV3-1/TRBV3-2	TRBJ1-4
TGTGCCAGCACCCGGGGCGGGAGTGAAGGAACCGGGGAGCTGTTTTTT	CASTRGGSEGTGELFF	.	TRBD2	TRBV5-4	TRBJ2-2
TGTGCCACCGCGCGAGCAGGGGGCGACGGCTACACCTTC	CATARAGGDGYTF	.	TRBD1	TRBV2	TRBJ1-2
TGTGCCAGCCCTAGCGGGGGGATCACAGATACGCAGTATTTT	CASPSGGITDTQYF	.	TRBD2	TRBV2	TRBJ2-3
TGTGCCACCAGTGATCGCTTAGCGGGAAGTACGCAGTATTTT	CATSDRLAGSTQYF	.	TRBD2	TRBV24-1	TRBJ2-3
TGTGCCAGCAAACAGACAGGGCAGTTCTTC	CASKQTGQFF	once	.	TRBV21-1	TRBJ2-1
TGTGCCAGCAGGATAACTCCTAACTATGGCTACACCTTC	CASRITPNYGYTF	.	.	TRBV2	TRBJ1-2
TGTGCCAGCAGCTTTATTCCTTCTGGGGCCAACGTCCTGACTTTC	CASSFIPSGANVLTF	.	.	TRBV5-6	TRBJ2-6
TGTGCCAGCAGCCAAGCCGGGACACTAAATAATTCACCCCTCCACTTT	CASSQAGTLNNSPLHF	.	.	TRBV3-1/TRBV3-2	TRBJ1-6
TGTGCCAGCAGCCAGGACACTTACTATGGCTACACCTTC	CASSQDTYYGYTF	.	.	TRBV14	TRBJ1-2
TGTGCCAGCAGCGTAGGCCTAGCAACTAATGAAAAACTGTTTTTT	CASSVGLATNEKLFF	.	.	TRBV9	TRBJ1-4
TGCGCCAGCAGCCTTCTGGACAGGCGAATAGGGCAGTTCTTC	CASSLLDRRIGQFF	.	TRBD1	TRBV4-3	TRBJ2-1
TGTGCCAGCAGTTCCTATATCTCGCCAGATACGCAGTATTTT	CASSSYISPDTQYF	.	.	TRBV6-2/TRBV6-3	TRBJ2-3
TGTGCCAGCAGCACATGGGAGATCGGCACCGGGGAGCTGTTTTTT	CASSTWEIGTGELFF	.	.	TRBV9	TRBJ2-2
TGTGCCAGCAGCCACATCTGGGCTGGGGAGCAGTACTTC	CASSHIWAGEQYF	.	.	TRBV5-6	TRBJ2-7
TGTGCCAGCAGTTATATAGCGGGAGGGCCCTACAATGAGCAGTTCTTC	CASSYIAGGPYNEQFF	.	TRBD2	TRBV6-2/TRBV6-3	TRBJ2-1
TGCGCCAGCGGCCCAGTTTTGAACACTGAAGCTTTCTTT	CASGPVLNTEAFF	.	.	TRBV4-3	TRBJ1-1
TGTGCCAGCACCTCCAGAGGGTGGGCCTATGGCTACACCTTC	CASTSRGWAYGYTF	.	.	TRBV7-2	TRBJ1-2
TGTGCCGAGGGGGACCCCCCTAGCGGAGCCCCCTACGAGCAGTACTTC	CAEGDPPSGAPYEQYF	.	.	TRBV7-7	TRBJ2-7
TGTGCCAGCAGCTTAGCAGGGACAGGGTTAAACAATGAGCAGTTCTTC	CASSLAGTGLNNEQFF	.	TRBD1	TRBV7-8	TRBJ2-1
TGTGCCAGCAGCCATAGACAGACAACCTCTGGAAACACCATATATTTT	CASSHRQTTSGNTIYF	once	.	TRBV3-1/TRBV3-2	TRBJ1-3
TGTGCCAGCAGTTCCTCGGGGAGGGAGGGCTACAATGAGCAGTTCTTC	CASSSSGREGYNEQFF	.	TRBD2	TRBV6-2/TRBV6-3	TRBJ2-1
TGCAGCGTTCGGGAGGGTGGCTATGGCTACACCTTC	CSVREGGYGYTF	.	.	TRBV29-1	TRBJ1-2
TGTGCCAGCAGCAAACCCCAAACGGTCGGGGGGCAGGATAATTCACCCCTCCACTTT	CASSKPQTVGGQDNSPLHF	few	.	TRBV21-1	TRBJ1-6
TGTGCCAGTAGGTCTAGCGGGGGATACTACAATGAGCAGTTCTTC	CASRSSGGYYNEQFF	.	TRBD2	TRBV19	TRBJ2-1
TGTGCCAGCAGCGAGACAGGTGTTGGGCAGCCCCAGCATTTT	CASSETGVGQPQHF	few	.	TRBV2	TRBJ1-5
TGCAGTGCTAGTCATACAGGGGGACCGAGAAACACCATATATTTT	CSASHTGGPRNTIYF	.	TRBD1	TRBV20-1	TRBJ1-3
TGTGCCAGCAGTTACTCCCCGGGGAACACCGGGGAGCTGTTTTTT	CASSYSPGNTGELFF	.	.	TRBV6-5	TRBJ2-2
TGTGCCAGCAGCTTATACATAAACACTGAAGCTTTCTTT	CASSLYINTEAFF	.	.	TRBV7-2	TRBJ1-1
TGTGCCACCAGTGATTTGAGCGGGAGCTACAATGAGCAGTTCTTC	CATSDLSGSYNEQFF	.	TRBD2	TRBV24-1	TRBJ2-1
TGTGCCAGCAGCTTAGATTGGCAGGGTGGTGGCGAGCAGTACTTC	CASSLDWQGGGEQYF	.	.	TRBV7-9	TRBJ2-7